The text below deals with one TCR beta chain. The antigen is not known. PCR involved 60 Vbeta and 13 Jbeta primers. TCRdb's table, derived via immunoSEQ multiplex PCR, lists solely in-frame clones and lacks some. Of tens of thousands of clones listed, 70% to 90% are singletons. This sample was taken from a study of cytomegalovirus exposure and HLA in healthy donors. Whole-study results and caveats: In a later analysis, V- and J-gene trimming of beta chains associated with a DCLRE1C missense variant, replicated independently.

This TCR came from a woman aged 40 to 49 in good health and CMV-seropositive. The sample was PBMCs.

CDR3 amino acids: CASSRGRTSEAFF. The CDR3 DNA is TGTGCCAGCAGCCGGGGGAGGACCTCTGAAGCTTTCTTT. The gene calls are TRBV11-3 and TRBJ1-1, with D perhaps matching TRBD1 (5 bases). The CDR3 contains 13 residues. Deletions cut 5 bases from V and 6 bases from J, with 13 bases between. From germline, CDR1 is SGHNT and CDR2 YENEEA.